The rows below give T cell receptor beta chains drawn from one sample of a study of regulatory T cells in long-lasting Graves disease. In TCRdb, the multiplex PCR reads were re-called with MiXCR into one record per CDR3 protein. This sample carries around 400,000 distinct CDR3 sequences, around 15% of them seen once, and the ten largest clones take 22%. The sample in question was peripheral blood mononuclear cells (PBMCs), obtained at new diagnosis, from a patient treated with antithyroid drugs. The receptors shown here come from a female donor with Graves disease. Both conserved end residues are part of each CDR3. A D gene is named only where the DNA matches it firmly. Expanded clones are given a class, and other clones once, few, many or no size at all.

V: TRBV15; D: NA; J: TRBJ2-1; size: many; DNA: TGTGCCACCAGCAGAGGGGTGGTTCGGGGTAACCCATCCTACAATGAGCAGTTCTTC; CDR3: CATSRGVVRGNPSYNEQFF
V: TRBV5-5; D: NA; J: TRBJ1-4; size: many; DNA: TGTGCCAGCTCGGGAGGGTACACTAATGAAAAACTGTTTTTT; CDR3: CASSGGYTNEKLFF
V: TRBV4-1; D: NA; J: TRBJ2-3; size: many; DNA: TGCGCCAGCAGCCAAGGGGGGTTTGCAGATACGCAGTATTTT; CDR3: CASSQGGFADTQYF
V: TRBV28; D: NA; J: TRBJ2-3; size: many; DNA: TGTGCCAGCAGTTTTGTTTCCCGGGGCCGGGGAGGTACGCAGTATTTT; CDR3: CASSFVSRGRGGTQYF
V: TRBV12-3/TRBV12-4; D: TRBD2; J: TRBJ2-7; size: many; DNA: TGTGCCAGCAGTTTCGGACTAGACCTATACGAGCAGTACTTC; CDR3: CASSFGLDLYEQYF
V: TRBV5-1; D: NA; J: TRBJ2-5; size: NA; DNA: TGCGCCAGCAGCAGAACCCTTTCTAAGGAGACCCAGTACTTC; CDR3: CASSRTLSKETQYF
V: TRBV4-1; D: NA; J: TRBJ2-2; size: many; DNA: TGCGCCAGCAGGGGGGGCGCCGGGGAGCTGTTTTTT; CDR3: CASRGGAGELFF
V: TRBV20-1; D: TRBD2; J: TRBJ2-4; size: NA; DNA: TGCAGTGCTAGAGATGGGGCTAGCGGTTCGGACAAAAACATTCAGTACTTC; CDR3: CSARDGASGSDKNIQYF
V: TRBV6-2/TRBV6-3; D: NA; J: TRBJ1-1; size: NA; DNA: TGTGCCAGCAGTTACGATGAGGACCCCCCCTCCCTAGAAGCTTTCTTT; CDR3: CASSYDEDPPSLEAFF
V: TRBV4-1; D: NA; J: TRBJ2-1; size: many; DNA: TGCGCCAGCAGCCAAGAGTTCAGGGCTCGAGAGCAGTTCTTC; CDR3: CASSQEFRAREQFF
V: TRBV11-2; D: NA; J: TRBJ2-1; size: NA; DNA: TGTGCCAGCAGCTTAGCCCCCCTCACGTCTAGGAAGGGTGAGCAGTTCTTC; CDR3: CASSLAPLTSRKGEQFF
V: TRBV4-2; D: NA; J: TRBJ1-3; size: few; DNA: TGTGCCAGCAGCCCAGAGGAATCTGGAAACACCATATATTTT; CDR3: CASSPEESGNTIYF
V: TRBV7-9; D: TRBD2; J: TRBJ2-7; size: few; DNA: TGTGCCAGCAGCCTAAGGGGACTAGCGGGAGGGGACTACGAGCAGTACTTC; CDR3: CASSLRGLAGGDYEQYF
V: TRBV7-9; D: TRBD2; J: TRBJ2-1; size: few; DNA: TGTGCCAGCAGCTTAGCGAGCGGGAGCTTGGATGAGCAGTTCTTC; CDR3: CASSLASGSLDEQFF
V: TRBV28; D: NA; J: TRBJ2-7; size: many; DNA: TGTGCCAGCACCATGAGGAGTGACCTCTACGAGCAGTACTTC; CDR3: CASTMRSDLYEQYF
V: TRBV6-1; D: NA; J: TRBJ2-3; size: many; DNA: TGTGCCAGCAGAAGAGTCCTCGCTGGGGGGACAGATACGCAGTATTTT; CDR3: CASRRVLAGGTDTQYF
V: TRBV12-5; D: TRBD1; J: TRBJ1-6; size: many; DNA: TGTGCTAGTGCCGCGCCCGGGACAGCCAATAATTCACCCCTCCACTTT; CDR3: CASAAPGTANNSPLHF
V: TRBV14; D: NA; J: TRBJ1-5; size: many; DNA: TGTGCCAGCAGCCAAGGACGAAGTCAGCCCCAGCATTTT; CDR3: CASSQGRSQPQHF
V: TRBV7-9; D: NA; J: TRBJ1-5; size: many; DNA: TGTGCCAGCAACTCGGGTAGCAATCAGCCCCAGCATTTT; CDR3: CASNSGSNQPQHF
V: TRBV12-3/TRBV12-4; D: TRBD1; J: TRBJ1-2; size: many; DNA: TGTGCCAGCAGTTTAGCGTGGGGGACAGCATATGGCTACACCTTC; CDR3: CASSLAWGTAYGYTF
V: TRBV6-1; D: TRBD1; J: TRBJ1-2; size: many; DNA: TGTGCCAGCAGCACTCCCAGCCGGGACAGGGCCCGCAACTATGGCTACACCTTC; CDR3: CASSTPSRDRARNYGYTF
V: TRBV19; D: NA; J: TRBJ1-1; size: NA; DNA: TGTGCCAGTAGTATAAGTGGCAGGGGCATCCGAGCTTTCTTT; CDR3: CASSISGRGIRAFF
V: TRBV12-3/TRBV12-4; D: TRBD1; J: TRBJ1-4; size: NA; DNA: TGTGCCAGCAGTACTACCGGGACAGGGAGTGAAAAACTGTTTTTT; CDR3: CASSTTGTGSEKLFF
V: TRBV5-1; D: NA; J: TRBJ1-5; size: NA; DNA: TGCGCCAGCAGCTTGGATCAGAGACGAAGCAATCAGCCCCAGCATTTT; CDR3: CASSLDQRRSNQPQHF
V: TRBV29-1; D: NA; J: TRBJ1-2; size: few; DNA: TGCAGCGTTCCCGGAAATGGCTACACCTTC; CDR3: CSVPGNGYTF
V: TRBV6-2/TRBV6-3; D: NA; J: TRBJ2-2; size: NA; DNA: TGTGCCAGCAGTTACGCGGACGGCACCGGGGAGCTGTTTTTT; CDR3: CASSYADGTGELFF
V: TRBV4-2; D: NA; J: TRBJ2-5; size: many; DNA: TGTGCCAGCAGCCAAGAATTCAGGAAACACCAAGAGACCCAGTACTTC; CDR3: CASSQEFRKHQETQYF
V: TRBV27; D: TRBD1; J: TRBJ1-2; size: few; DNA: TGTGCCAGCAGTTCCACCCACAGGGGACACTATGGCTACACCTTC; CDR3: CASSSTHRGHYGYTF
V: TRBV11-2; D: NA; J: TRBJ2-7; size: many; DNA: TGTGCCAGCAGCTTAGGGACCGCTTCCGAGCAGTACTTC; CDR3: CASSLGTASEQYF
V: TRBV18; D: NA; J: TRBJ2-7; size: many; DNA: TGTGCCAGCTCACCGAAGGGCGGAATCTCCTACGAGCAGTACTTC; CDR3: CASSPKGGISYEQYF
V: TRBV4-1; D: NA; J: TRBJ1-2; size: NA; DNA: TGCGCCAGCAGCCAAGAGGTGAGGAACAGGGATGGCTACACCTTC; CDR3: CASSQEVRNRDGYTF
V: TRBV5-1; D: NA; J: TRBJ1-3; size: many; DNA: TGTGCCAGCAGCTTGGCCGGGCTTGGGAACACCATATATTTT; CDR3: CASSLAGLGNTIYF
V: TRBV24-1; D: NA; J: TRBJ2-2; size: many; DNA: TGTGCCACCAGTTTCGGGACCGGGGAGCTGTTTTTT; CDR3: CATSFGTGELFF
V: TRBV4-1; D: NA; J: TRBJ1-2; size: many; DNA: TGCGCCAGCAGCCATCTTAATGGCTACACCTTC; CDR3: CASSHLNGYTF
V: TRBV7-9; D: TRBD1; J: TRBJ2-3; size: NA; DNA: TGTGCCAGCAGCCTCAGGACAGGCGCGCAGTATTTT; CDR3: CASSLRTGAQYF
V: TRBV15; D: NA; J: TRBJ2-1; size: NA; DNA: TGTGCCACCAGCAGAGATAGGACAGTGGGGGCCCACAATGAGCAGTTCTTC; CDR3: CATSRDRTVGAHNEQFF
V: TRBV11-2; D: TRBD1; J: TRBJ2-5; size: many; DNA: TGTGCCAGCAGCTCGACCGACAGGGACCAAGAGACCCAGTACTTC; CDR3: CASSSTDRDQETQYF
V: TRBV19; D: NA; J: TRBJ1-4; size: NA; DNA: TGTGCCAGTAGTATACGGGCCGCAACTAATGAAAAACTGTTTTTT; CDR3: CASSIRAATNEKLFF